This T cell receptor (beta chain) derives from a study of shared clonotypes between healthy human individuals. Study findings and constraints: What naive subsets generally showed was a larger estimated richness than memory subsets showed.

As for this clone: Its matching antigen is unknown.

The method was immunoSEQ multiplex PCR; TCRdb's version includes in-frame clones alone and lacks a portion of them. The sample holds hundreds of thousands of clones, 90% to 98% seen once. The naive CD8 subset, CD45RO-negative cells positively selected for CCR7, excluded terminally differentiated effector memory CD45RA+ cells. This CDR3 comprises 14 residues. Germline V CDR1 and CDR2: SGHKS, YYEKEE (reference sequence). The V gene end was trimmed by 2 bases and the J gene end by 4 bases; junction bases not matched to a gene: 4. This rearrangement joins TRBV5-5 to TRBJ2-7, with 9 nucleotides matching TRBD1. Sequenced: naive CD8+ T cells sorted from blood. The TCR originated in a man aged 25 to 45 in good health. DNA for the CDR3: TGTGCCAGCAGCTTTCGAGGACAGGGGTACGAGCAGTACTTC. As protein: CASSFRGQGYEQYF.